The 13 T cell receptor beta chains reported below all come from one sample, sequenced in a study of cytomegalovirus exposure and HLA in healthy donors. The PCR used 60 Vbeta and 13 Jbeta primers. This table comes from immunoSEQ multiplex PCR, and its TCRdb copy is limited to in-frame clones, with some not included. The table has some 97,000 clones, 76% seen once. Sequenced sample: PBMCs. The origin of the receptors is a woman aged 45-60 years in good health and CMV-seropositive.

The chain employs TRBV7-9 and TRBJ1-2; 8 nucleotides agree with TRBD1. Trimming at V came to 5 bases and at J to 6 bases, leaving 14 bases not matched to a gene. There are 16 residues in the CDR3. CDR1 SEHNR and CDR2 FQNEAQ come from the germline V gene (reference sequence). CDR3 in amino acids: CASSENGRGLGNGYTF. Here the CDR3 DNA reads TGTGCCAGCAGCGAGAACGGCAGGGGGCTTGGAAATGGCTACACCTTC.

The chain uses TRBV4-1 and TRBJ1-1, with D tentatively TRBD1 (6 bases). Per the germline V gene, CDR1 is MGHRA and CDR2 is YSYEKL. V shed 4 bases and J shed 1 base, with 13 bases lying between them. The CDR3 sequence is 15 residues long. For the CDR3, the DNA is TGCGCCAGCAGCCTAGCCGGGACACCGAACACTGAAGCTTTCTTT. It is translated as CASSLAGTPNTEAFF.

The gene calls are TRBV19 and TRBJ2-5; 10 bases fit TRBD1. V trimming: 7 bases; J trimming: 3 bases; junction bases outside the gene matches: 8. Germline CDR1 and CDR2: LNHDA and SQIVND (reference sequence). The CDR3 extends over 15 amino acids. CDR3 loop: CASNSGQGSKETQYF. The CDR3 DNA reads TGTGCCAGTAACTCGGGACAGGGGTCCAAAGAGACCCAGTACTTC.

V is TRBV6-5 and J is TRBJ1-4, with D tentatively TRBD1 (5 bases). Germline CDR1 and CDR2: MNHEY and SVGAGI. V was shortened by 8 bases and J by 8 bases, with 12 bases between the two germline ends. The CDR3 is 12 residues long. The CDR3 spells CASQGTTEKLFF. In DNA form, the CDR3 reads TGTGCCAGCCAGGGAACGACGGAAAAACTGTTTTTT.

V and J are TRBV11-2 and TRBJ1-1; D gene ambiguous. Trimming left V 1 base short and J 1 base short, with 10 bases between. Per germline, CDR1 SGHAT and CDR2 FQNNGV. This CDR3 has 15 amino acids. As DNA, the CDR3 is TGTGCCAGCAGCTTAGTGTTGAGGGAGAACACTGAAGCTTTCTTT. Protein: CASSLVLRENTEAFF.

The gene calls are TRBV5-1 and TRBJ2-5; 8 bases align to TRBD1. CDR3 length equals 14 residues. CDR1 SGHRS and CDR2 YFSETQ come from the germline V gene. V lost 3 bases and J lost 11; bases outside the gene matches: 12. CDR3 amino acids: CASSSGQGAGEQYF. Here the CDR3 DNA reads TGCGCCAGCAGCTCAGGGCAGGGGGCAGGTGAGCAGTACTTC.

This sequence joins TRBV19 and TRBJ1-5; D unclear. Germline V CDR1 and CDR2: LNHDA, SQIVND (reference sequence). The CDR3 runs to 13 residues. Deletions cut 10 bases from V and 0 bases from J, with 10 bases between. In DNA form, the CDR3 reads TGTGCCACCACGAGGAATAGCAATCAGCCCCAGCATTTT. This translates into CATTRNSNQPQHF.

The genes are TRBV15 and TRBJ2-7; 10 bases line up with TRBD1. The CDR3 has 15 amino acids. CDR1 LNHNV and CDR2 YYDKDF come from the germline V gene (reference sequence). V shed 3 bases, J shed 2 bases, and the junction held 4 bases outside the gene matches. CDR3 DNA sequence: TGTGCCACCAGCAGTTGGACAGGGGGGACCTACGAGCAGTACTTC. This gives the protein CATSSWTGGTYEQYF.

The CDR3 here is CAWSVISGNYNEQFF. The CDR3 DNA follows: TGTGCCTGGAGTGTAATTAGCGGCAACTACAATGAGCAGTTCTTC. The chain uses TRBV30 and TRBJ2-1; possibly TRBD2 for D (6 bases). The CDR3 has 15 amino acids. Germline V CDR1 and CDR2: GTSNPN, SVGIG (reference sequence). V lost 0 bases, J lost 3 bases, and 12 bases lay in between.

The CDR3 loop is CASSERGEQFF. CDR3 bases: TGTGCCAGCAGCGAAAGGGGTGAGCAGTTCTTC. The chain employs TRBV7-9 and TRBJ2-1; weak D call: TRBD1 (5 bases). V shed 5 bases and J shed 9 bases, with 8 bases lying between them. This CDR3 is 11 amino acids long. The germline V gene encodes CDR1 SEHNR and CDR2 FQNEAQ (reference sequence).

J is TRBJ1-2 and V is TRBV5-1, with TRBD1 matching 8 bases. Germline CDR1 SGHRS, CDR2 YFSETQ. Trimming at V came to 3 bases and at J to 3 bases, leaving 7 bases not matched to a gene. The CDR3 runs to 15 residues. CDR3 sequence: CASSSPGQAYYGYTF. CDR3 DNA sequence: TGCGCCAGCAGCTCTCCGGGACAGGCGTACTATGGCTACACCTTC.

This clone was seen more than once but under ten times. V gene TRBV7-9 combines with J gene TRBJ2-7; D is unresolved. The CDR3 has 13 amino acids. The germline gives CDR1 SEHNR, CDR2 FQNEAQ (reference sequence). Trimming stripped 5 bases from V and 4 bases from J, with 12 bases between. CDR3 coding DNA: TGTGCCAGCAGCCTAGACTTAATTTACGAGCAGTACTTC. Translation: CASSLDLIYEQYF.

This clone was observed once. The chain links TRBV7-9 to TRBJ2-7; perhaps TRBD1 as D (6 bases). The germline V and J ends were trimmed by 3 bases and 1 base, with 16 bases remaining between them. Germline V lookup: CDR1 SEHNR, CDR2 FQNEAQ (reference sequence). This CDR3 has 16 residues. CDR3 sequence reads: CASSFDQGQSSYEQYF. The CDR3 region has the DNA TGTGCCAGCAGCTTTGATCAGGGGCAGAGTTCCTACGAGCAGTACTTC.